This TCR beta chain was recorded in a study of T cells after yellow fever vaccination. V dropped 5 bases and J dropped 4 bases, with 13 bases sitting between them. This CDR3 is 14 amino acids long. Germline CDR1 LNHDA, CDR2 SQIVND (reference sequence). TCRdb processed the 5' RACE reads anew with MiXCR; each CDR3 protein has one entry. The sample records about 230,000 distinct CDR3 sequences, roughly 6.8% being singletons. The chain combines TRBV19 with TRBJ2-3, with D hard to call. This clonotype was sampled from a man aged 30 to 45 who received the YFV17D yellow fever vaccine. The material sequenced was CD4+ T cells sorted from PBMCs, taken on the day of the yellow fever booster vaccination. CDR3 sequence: CASSPGQVPDTQYF. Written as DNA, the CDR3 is TGTGCCAGTAGTCCCGGGCAAGTACCAGATACGCAGTATTTT. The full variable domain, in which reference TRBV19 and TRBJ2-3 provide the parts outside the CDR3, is DGGITQSPKYLFRKEGQNVTLSCEQNLNHDAMYWYRQDPGQGLRLIYYSQIVNDFQKGDIAEGYSVSREKKESFPLTVTSAQKNPTAFYLCASSPGQVPDTQYFGPGTRLTVL.